The subject of this entry is one TCR beta chain. This sample is drawn from a study of T cell changes during pregnancy in multiple sclerosis. Sequenced by immunoSEQ multiplex PCR; TCRdb stores in-frame clones only, minus some. The data contain 25,000 to 35,000 clones, about nine tenths of them seen just once; the ten biggest clones take up more than 9.5%. After removal of 2 bases from V and 6 bases from J, the junction contained 4 bases not matched to a gene. The CDR3 consists of 14 residues. The germline gives CDR1 SNHLY, CDR2 FYNNEI. This specimen was CD8+ T cells from peripheral blood mononuclear cells, taken in the first trimester of pregnancy. The source of this sequence is a female donor with multiple sclerosis, enrolled in a pregnancy study. The chain joins TRBV2 to TRBJ2-3; TRBD2 matches at 8 bases. The CDR3: CASSESGGVDTQYF. Here the CDR3 DNA reads TGTGCCAGCAGTGAATCGGGGGGGGTCGATACGCAGTATTTT.